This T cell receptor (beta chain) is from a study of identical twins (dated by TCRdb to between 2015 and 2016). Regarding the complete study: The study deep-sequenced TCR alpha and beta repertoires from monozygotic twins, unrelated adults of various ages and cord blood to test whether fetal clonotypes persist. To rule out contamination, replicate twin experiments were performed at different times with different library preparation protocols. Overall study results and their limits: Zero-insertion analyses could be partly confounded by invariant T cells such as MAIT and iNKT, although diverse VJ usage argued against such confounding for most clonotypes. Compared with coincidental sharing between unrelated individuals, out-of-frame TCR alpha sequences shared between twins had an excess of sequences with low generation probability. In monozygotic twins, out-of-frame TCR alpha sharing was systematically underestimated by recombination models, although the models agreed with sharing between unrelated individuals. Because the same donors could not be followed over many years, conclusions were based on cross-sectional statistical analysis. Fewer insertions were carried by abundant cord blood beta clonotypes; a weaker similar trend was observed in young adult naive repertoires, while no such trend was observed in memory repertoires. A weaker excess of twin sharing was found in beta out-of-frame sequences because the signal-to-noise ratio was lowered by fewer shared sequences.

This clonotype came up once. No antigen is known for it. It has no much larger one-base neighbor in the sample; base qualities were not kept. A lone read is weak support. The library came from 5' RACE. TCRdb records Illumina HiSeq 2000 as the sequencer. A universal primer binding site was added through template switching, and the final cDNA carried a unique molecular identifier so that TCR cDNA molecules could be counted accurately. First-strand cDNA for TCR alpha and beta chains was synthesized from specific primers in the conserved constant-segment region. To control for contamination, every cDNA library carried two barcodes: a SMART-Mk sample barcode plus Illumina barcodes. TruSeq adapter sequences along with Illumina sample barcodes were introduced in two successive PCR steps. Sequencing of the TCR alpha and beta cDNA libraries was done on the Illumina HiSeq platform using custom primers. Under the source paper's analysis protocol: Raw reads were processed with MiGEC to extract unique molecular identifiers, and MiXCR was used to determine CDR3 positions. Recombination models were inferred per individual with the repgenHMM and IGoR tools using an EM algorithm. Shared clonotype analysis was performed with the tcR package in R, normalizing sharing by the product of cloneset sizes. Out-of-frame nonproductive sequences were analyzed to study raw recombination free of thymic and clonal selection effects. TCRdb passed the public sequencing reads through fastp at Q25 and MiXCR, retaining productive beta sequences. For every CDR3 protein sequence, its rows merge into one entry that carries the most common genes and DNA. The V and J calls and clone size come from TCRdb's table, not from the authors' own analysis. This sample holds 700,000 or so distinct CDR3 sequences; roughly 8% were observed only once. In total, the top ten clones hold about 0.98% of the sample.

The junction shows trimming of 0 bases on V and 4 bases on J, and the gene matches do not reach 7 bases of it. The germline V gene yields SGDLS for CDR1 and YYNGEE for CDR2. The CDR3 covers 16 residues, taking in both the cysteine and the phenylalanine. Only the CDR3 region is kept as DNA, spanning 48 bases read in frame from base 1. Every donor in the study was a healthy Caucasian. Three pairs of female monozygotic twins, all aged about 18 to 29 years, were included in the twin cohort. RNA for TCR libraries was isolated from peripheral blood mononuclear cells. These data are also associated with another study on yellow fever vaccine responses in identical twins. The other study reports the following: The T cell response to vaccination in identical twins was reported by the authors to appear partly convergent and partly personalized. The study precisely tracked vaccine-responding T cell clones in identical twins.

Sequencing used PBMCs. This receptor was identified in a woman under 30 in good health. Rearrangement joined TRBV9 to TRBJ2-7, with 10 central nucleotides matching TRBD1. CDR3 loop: CASSVGQGASTYEQYF. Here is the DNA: TGTGCCAGCAGCGTAGGACAGGGGGCATCGACGTACGAGCAGTACTTC. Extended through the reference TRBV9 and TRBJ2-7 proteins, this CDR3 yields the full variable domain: DSGVTQTPKHLITATGQRVTLRCSPRSGDLSVYWYQQSLDQGLQFLIQYYNGEERAKGNILERFSAQQFPDLHSELNLSSLELGDSALYFCASSVGQGASTYEQYFGPGTRLTVT.